Below are 27 T cell receptor beta chains sequenced from a single sample in a study of cytomegalovirus exposure and HLA in healthy donors. The primer mix had 60 Vbeta and 13 Jbeta primers. Using immunoSEQ multiplex PCR, the repertoire was profiled, and TCRdb retains in-frame clones only, with some absent. The sample has around 71,000 clones; about 60% are singletons. The specimen sequenced was PBMCs. The receptors shown here come from a man aged 25 to 45 in good health and CMV-seropositive.

The V call is TRBV6-5, the J call TRBJ2-7; 7 bases are shared with TRBD2. This CDR3 has 14 amino acids. CDR1 is MNHEY, CDR2 SVGAGI, per germline. Trimming removed 8 bases from V and 2 bases from J; junction bases left unmatched: 9. CDR3 coding DNA: TGTGCCAGCGGGGCGGGAGACAATGCCTACGAGCAGTACTTC. Protein product: CASGAGDNAYEQYF.

This clone was observed a handful of times. The chain joins TRBV30 to TRBJ1-1; the D is unclear. Per germline, CDR1 GTSNPN and CDR2 SVGIG (reference sequence). V shed 3 bases and J shed 11 bases, with 16 bases lying between them. The CDR3 extends over 12 amino acids. The CDR3 DNA reads TGTGCCTGGAGAGATTTTCCAGGTGGGGCTTTCTTT. It is translated as CAWRDFPGGAFF.

To note about this clone: A much larger clone is a single base away; this may be a read error. Other DNA sequences in the sample encode the same CDR3. The chain carries TRBV11-2 and TRBJ2-5, with D hard to call. This CDR3 region has 13 residues. Germline assignment: CDR1 SGHAT and CDR2 FQNNGV. V gave up 1 base and J gave up 1 base, with 4 bases separating them. The CDR3 loop reads CASSLGAQETQYF. In DNA, the CDR3 is TGTGCCAGCAGCTTAGGCGCCCAAGAGACCCAGTACTTC.

This sequence joins TRBV23-1 and TRBJ2-3; D gene uncertain. TRBV23-1 is labeled an ORF, and its function is uncertain. V was clipped by 0 bases and J by 2 bases, with 15 bases between them. The CDR3 runs 17 residues. The CDR3 nucleotides are TGCGCCAGCAGTCAATCCCGACTTCACAAATACACAGATACGCAGTATTTT. This translates into CASSQSRLHKYTDTQYF.

The chain combines TRBV5-1 with TRBJ2-7, with 7 bases aligning to TRBD1. CDR1 and CDR2 from the germline V gene are SGHRS and YFSETQ. The CDR3 covers 14 residues. The V gene end was trimmed by 2 bases and the J gene end by 5 bases; junction bases not matched to a gene: 7. CDR3 region: CASSFGDRVNEQYF. The CDR3 coding sequence is TGCGCCAGCAGCTTTGGAGACAGGGTAAACGAGCAGTACTTC.

The V gene is TRBV6-5, the J gene TRBJ2-1; perhaps TRBD2 as D (7 bases). The CDR3 contains 14 residues. V shed 2 bases and J shed 7 bases, with 12 bases lying between them. Germline-derived CDR1 and CDR2 are MNHEY and SVGAGI. The CDR3: CASSYGGAGNEQFF. The CDR3 DNA sequence: TGTGCCAGCAGTTACGGGGGGGCCGGGAATGAGCAGTTCTTC.

This clone turned up a few times. V and J are TRBV2 and TRBJ2-7, with TRBD2 matching 14 bases. The CDR3 covers 15 residues. Germline CDR1 SNHLY, CDR2 FYNNEI. V shed 7 bases, J shed 4 bases, and the junction held 6 bases outside the gene matches. CDR3 bases: TGTGCCAGCACCGGGACTAGCGGGGGCGGGTACGAGCAGTACTTC. This sequence encodes CASTGTSGGGYEQYF.

The V gene is TRBV27, the J gene TRBJ1-5; TRBD1 matches at 7 bases. Germline V lookup: CDR1 MNHEY, CDR2 SMNVEV (reference sequence). With 6 bases clipped from V and 0 bases from J, the junction kept 8 bases outside the gene matches. The CDR3 extends over 16 amino acids. CDR3 nucleotide sequence: TGTGCCAGCAGACCCGGGACAGTTATTAGCAATCAGCCCCAGCATTTT. Protein product: CASRPGTVISNQPQHF.

V gene TRBV2 combines with J gene TRBJ2-2; the D gene is possibly TRBD1 (6 bases). Germline V CDR1 and CDR2: SNHLY, FYNNEI. Trimming removed 0 bases from V and 4 bases from J, with 9 bases in between. This CDR3 has 15 residues. The CDR3 loop reads CASSEAWDTTGELFF. CDR3 coding DNA: TGTGCCAGCAGTGAAGCTTGGGACACCACCGGGGAGCTGTTTTTT. Drawing the rest from reference TRBV2 and TRBJ2-2, the complete variable domain is EPEVTQTPSHQVTQMGQEVILRCVPISNHLYFYWYRQILGQKVEFLVSFYNNEISEKSEIFDDQFSVERPDGSNFTLKIRSTKLEDSAMYFCASSEAWDTTGELFFGEGSRLTVL.

This clone was picked up a small number of times. The chain couples TRBV4-1 to TRBJ2-1; TRBD2 is a possible D gene (5 bases). This CDR3 is 17 amino acids long. The germline CDR1 and CDR2 sequences are MGHRA and YSYEKL. The V and J ends lost 1 base and 5 bases respectively, with 18 bases between them. This CDR3 is CASSQGGSGLRNNEQFF. DNA for the CDR3: TGCGCCAGCAGCCAAGGTGGCAGCGGTCTGAGGAACAATGAGCAGTTCTTC.

The chain links TRBV19 to TRBJ1-5; 8 bases agree with TRBD1. The V and J ends lost 6 bases and 6 bases, in that order; junction bases with no gene match: 22. The germline CDR1 and CDR2 sequences are LNHDA and SQIVND (reference sequence). CDR3 length equals 19 residues. CDR3 nucleotide sequence: TGTGCCAGTAGGCGGGCAGGGGGCTCCAATAGCGGCCGGAGTCAGCCCCAGCATTTT. Its translation is CASRRAGGSNSGRSQPQHF.

V is TRBV5-1 and J is TRBJ2-7; 9 bases are shared with TRBD1. The CDR3 extends over 13 amino acids. CDR1 is SGHRS and CDR2 is YFSETQ in the germline V gene. J lost 4 bases, V lost 2 bases, and 1 base had no gene match. The CDR3 loop is CASSFDRGYEQYF. Written as DNA, the CDR3 is TGCGCCAGCAGCTTCGACAGGGGGTACGAGCAGTACTTC. Filled out from reference TRBV5-1 and TRBJ2-7, the complete variable domain reads KAGVTQTPRYLIKTRGQQVTLSCSPISGHRSVSWYQQTPGQGLQFLFEYFSETQRNKGNFPGRFSGRQFSNSRSEMNVSTLELGDSALYLCASSFDRGYEQYFGPGTRLTVT.

This sequence joins TRBV11-3 and TRBJ2-7; no reliable D call. The CDR3 sequence is 13 residues long. Germline V gene lookup returns CDR1 SGHNT and CDR2 YENEEA. V gave up 1 base and J gave up 6 bases, with 10 bases separating them. CDR3 nucleotides: TGTGCCAGCAGCTTAGCCTCTAAATCCGAGCAGTACTTC. It codes for CASSLASKSEQYF.

The chain is built from TRBV7-3 and TRBJ2-5, with a possible D match to TRBD2 (6 bases). The germline CDR1 and CDR2 sequences are SGHTA and FQGTGA. Trimming pared 5 bases from V and 5 bases from J, leaving 18 bases between. The CDR3 is 15 residues long. The CDR3 loop reads CASSPRTGVGETQYF. Here the CDR3 DNA reads TGTGCCAGCAGCCCCCGAACGGGGGTGGGGGAGACCCAGTACTTC.

The chain combines TRBV14 with TRBJ1-2; TRBD1 might be the D (6 bases). Deletions cut 7 bases from V and 4 bases from J, with 16 bases between. The CDR3 covers 14 residues. Germline V gene sequence: CDR1 SGHDN, CDR2 FVKESK. CDR3 amino acids: CASTNWDISYGYTF. CDR3 DNA sequence: TGTGCCAGCACCAATTGGGACATAAGCTATGGCTACACCTTC.

The chain combines TRBV27 with TRBJ2-7; the match to TRBD1 covers 10 bases. Germline trimming cut 5 bases from V and 7 bases from J; bases unmatched to any gene: 8. There are 14 residues in the CDR3. Germline lookup yields CDR1 MNHEY and CDR2 SMNVEV (reference sequence). The CDR3 sequence: CASSPRQGAREQYF. The CDR3 DNA is TGTGCCAGCAGTCCACGACAGGGGGCTCGAGAGCAGTACTTC.

The genes are TRBV6-1 and TRBJ2-3, with 9 bases fitting TRBD1. Germline V CDR1 and CDR2: MNHNS, SASEGT. CDR3 length equals 17 residues. V lost 1 base and J lost 4; bases outside the gene matches: 9. CDR3 coding DNA: TGTGCCAGCAGTGAAGTTTTGGGACAGGGCGGAGCAGATACGCAGTATTTT. It specifies CASSEVLGQGGADTQYF.

The chain is built from TRBV27 and TRBJ1-5; 8 positions match TRBD1. CDR3 size: 14 residues. The V gene end was trimmed by 6 bases and the J gene end by 8 bases; junction bases not matched to a gene: 9. Germline CDR1 is MNHEY and CDR2 is SMNVEV (reference sequence). CDR3 protein: CASSPGQGREPQHF. In nucleotides, the CDR3 is TGTGCCAGCAGCCCCGGACAGGGCCGGGAGCCCCAGCATTTT.

This chain connects TRBV19 to TRBJ1-2; unclear D gene. The germline gives CDR1 LNHDA, CDR2 SQIVND (reference sequence). The ends were cut back, 5 bases at V and 3 bases at J, with 16 bases in the middle. This CDR3 comprises 15 residues. For the CDR3, the DNA is TGTGCCAGTAGTCCGATGGAGGGAACGGACTATGGCTACACCTTC. It translates to CASSPMEGTDYGYTF. The variable domain in full, with the rest retrieved from reference TRBV19 and TRBJ1-2, is DGGITQSPKYLFRKEGQNVTLSCEQNLNHDAMYWYRQDPGQGLRLIYYSQIVNDFQKGDIAEGYSVSREKKESFPLTVTSAQKNPTAFYLCASSPMEGTDYGYTFGSGTRLTVV.

The rearrangement uses TRBV19 and TRBJ2-7; TRBD1 matches at 7 bases. V lost 4 bases, J lost 7 bases, and 10 bases stayed unmatched. CDR3 size: 14 residues. The germline V gene has CDR1 LNHDA and CDR2 SQIVND (reference sequence). For the CDR3, the DNA is TGTGCCAGTAGTAAGGGACAGCCAACCACGGAGCAGTACTTC. Translating it yields CASSKGQPTTEQYF.

This clone came up a few times. Here the CDR3 reads CASSRGGAGGQRDNEQFF. The CDR3 region has the DNA TGTGCCAGCAGCCGTGGAGGGGCGGGGGGCCAGAGAGACAATGAGCAGTTCTTC. The V gene is TRBV4-2, the J gene TRBJ2-1; 8 nucleotides match TRBD2. V lost 4 bases to trimming and J lost 5 bases; unmatched junction nucleotides: 16. The CDR3 is made up of 18 amino acids. Germline lookup yields CDR1 LGHNA and CDR2 YNFKEQ.

There are a few counts of this clone. The chain is built from TRBV6-5 and TRBJ1-1; D unresolved. Germline V lookup: CDR1 MNHEY, CDR2 SVGAGI. This CDR3 is built from 14 residues. The germline V and J ends were trimmed by 3 bases and 5 bases, with 13 bases remaining between them. The CDR3 is CASSYRPRETEAFF. CDR3 coding DNA: TGTGCCAGCAGTTATCGGCCGAGGGAGACTGAAGCTTTCTTT.

The rearrangement uses TRBV5-1 and TRBJ2-1, with TRBD2 matching over 9 bases. Trimming removed 4 bases from V and 6 bases from J; junction bases left unmatched: 8. Per the germline V gene, CDR1 is SGHRS and CDR2 is YFSETQ. This CDR3 spans 15 amino acids. This chain's CDR3 is CASSLSGSRGNEQFF. CDR3 nucleotides: TGCGCCAGCAGCCTTAGCGGGAGTAGGGGCAATGAGCAGTTCTTC.

The chain joins TRBV7-2 to TRBJ1-2, with TRBD1 matching over 12 bases. The germline V gene encodes CDR1 SGHTA and CDR2 FQGNSA. The V gene end was trimmed by 3 bases and the J gene end by 4 bases; junction bases not matched to a gene: 6. The CDR3 has 16 amino acids. The chain's CDR3 is CASSFTGTGGVYGYTF. The DNA for the CDR3 is TGTGCCAGCAGCTTTACCGGGACAGGGGGCGTCTATGGCTACACCTTC.

This clone appeared a few times. The V call is TRBV7-2, the J call TRBJ1-2; TRBD1 aligns across 7 bases. Germline CDR1 and CDR2: SGHTA and FQGNSA. The junction had 9 bases not matched to a gene; V was cut back by 5 bases and J by 3 bases. The CDR3 runs 15 residues. CDR3 sequence reads: CASSPSPGQDYGYTF. The CDR3 nucleotides are TGTGCCAGCAGCCCAAGCCCCGGACAGGACTATGGCTACACCTTC.

The genes are TRBV19 and TRBJ2-5; 12 bases are shared with TRBD2. The trim removed 6 bases at V and 3 bases at J, leaving 5 bases unmatched. The CDR3 loop spans 15 amino acids. CDR1 and CDR2 (germline): LNHDA, SQIVND (reference sequence). This chain's CDR3 is CASRVTSGGEETQYF. Written as DNA, the CDR3 is TGTGCCAGTAGGGTGACTAGCGGGGGAGAAGAGACCCAGTACTTC. The full variable domain, in which reference TRBV19 and TRBJ2-5 provide the parts outside the CDR3, is DGGITQSPKYLFRKEGQNVTLSCEQNLNHDAMYWYRQDPGQGLRLIYYSQIVNDFQKGDIAEGYSVSREKKESFPLTVTSAQKNPTAFYLCASRVTSGGEETQYFGPGTRLLVL.

The chain employs TRBV5-1 and TRBJ1-1; D is perhaps TRBD1 (6 bases). This CDR3 spans 14 amino acids. Trimming took 0 bases from V and 3 from J, leaving 9 bases between them. Germline V gene sequence: CDR1 SGHRS, CDR2 YFSETQ. This CDR3 reads CASSLAAGDTEAFF. In nucleotides, the CDR3 is TGCGCCAGCAGCTTGGCGGCAGGGGACACTGAAGCTTTCTTT.